The 11 T cell receptor beta chains given below trace back to one sample, sequenced in a study of CXCR3-negative and CXCR3-positive naive CD8 T cells. Preparation of TRB cDNA libraries relied on 5' RACE carrying UMI labels. TCRdb re-called the 5' RACE reads; every CDR3 protein appears as one record, without DNA. The sample's table shows around 26,000 distinct CDR3 sequences. Input material: naive CXCR3- CD8+ T cells from blood. Subset noted: CD45RO-CCR7+CD27+CD95- naive CD8+ T cells lacking CXCR3 (TNR3-). The source is a human donor in good health. Some clones in this sample may be carry-over from other donors' samples.

The rearrangement joins TRBV7-9 to TRBJ2-3; TCRdb returns TRBD2, unconfirmable since there is no DNA. The length of the CDR3 is 14 residues. The germline gives CDR1 SEHNR, CDR2 FQNEAQ (reference sequence). CDR3 amino acids: CASSPRWGLEAQYF.

The V call is TRBV29-1, the J call TRBJ1-2; as DNA is missing, the TRBD1 call by TCRdb cannot be tested. The CDR3 sequence is 13 residues long. Germline lookup yields CDR1 SQVTM and CDR2 ANQGSEA. This chain's CDR3 is CSVGTGGGYGYTF.

The chain links TRBV6-1 to TRBJ2-1. The CDR3 length is 15 residues. Germline V CDR1 and CDR2: MNHNS, SASEGT. The CDR3 loop is CASSSAPSSYNEQFF.

The J gene is TRBJ1-1, the V gene TRBV5-4. In germline, CDR1 is SGHNT, CDR2 YYREEE (reference sequence). The CDR3 sequence is 14 residues long. The CDR3 loop reads CASSLGGMNTEAFF.

The chain links TRBV29-1 to TRBJ2-5; TCRdb gives TRBD1 as the D gene, but with no DNA this cannot be confirmed. Germline loops: CDR1 SQVTM, CDR2 ANQGSEA. The CDR3 is 17 residues long. This CDR3 reads CSVVPLSDTGKQETQYF.

This chain joins TRBV14 and TRBJ2-2. The CDR3 spans 15 residues. Germline V lookup: CDR1 SGHDN, CDR2 FVKESK. The CDR3 region is CASSHTVTNTGELFF.

This rearrangement joins TRBV7-9 to TRBJ2-3; TCRdb selects TRBD2, and the lack of DNA leaves this call unchecked. Germline CDR1 and CDR2: SEHNR and FQNEAQ (reference sequence). The CDR3 is 17 amino acids. The CDR3: CASSLSEVEVAGDTQYF.

The chain is built from TRBV7-2 and TRBJ2-1. Germline CDR1 and CDR2: SGHTA and FQGNSA. The CDR3 is 13 amino acids. CDR3: CASSLYWGNEQFF.

The CDR3 reads CSVARGRGTEAFF. The chain carries TRBV29-1 and TRBJ1-1. This CDR3 region has 13 residues. The germline gives CDR1 SQVTM, CDR2 ANQGSEA.

This chain connects TRBV29-1 to TRBJ2-5; TCRdb names TRBD2, which stays unverified in the absence of DNA. This CDR3 comprises 15 residues. CDR1 SQVTM and CDR2 ANQGSEA come from the germline V gene. CDR3 region: CSVEDGSLAQETQYF.

The genes are TRBV20-1 and TRBJ1-1; the D call from TCRdb, TRBD1, cannot be confirmed without DNA. Germline CDR1 reads DFQATT; CDR2 reads SNEGSKA (reference sequence). CDR3 length equals 12 residues. CDR3 region: CSASFLSPEAFF.